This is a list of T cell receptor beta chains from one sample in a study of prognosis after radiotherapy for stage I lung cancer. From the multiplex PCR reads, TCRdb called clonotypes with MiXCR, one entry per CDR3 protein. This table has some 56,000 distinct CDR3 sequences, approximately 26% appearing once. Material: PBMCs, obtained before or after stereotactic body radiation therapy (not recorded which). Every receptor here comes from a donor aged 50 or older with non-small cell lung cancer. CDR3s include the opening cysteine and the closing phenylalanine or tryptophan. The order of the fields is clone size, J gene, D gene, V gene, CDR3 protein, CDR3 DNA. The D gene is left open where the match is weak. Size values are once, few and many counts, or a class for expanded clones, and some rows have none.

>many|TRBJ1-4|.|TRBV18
CASSPPPGVEKLFF
TGTGCCAGCTCACCACCGCCGGGGGTTGAAAAACTGTTTTTT
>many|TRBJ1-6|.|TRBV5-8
CASSRDPKTGSPLHF
TGTGCCAGCAGCCGGGATCCTAAAACGGGGTCACCCCTCCACTTT
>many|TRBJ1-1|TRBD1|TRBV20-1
CSAGGQGAFTEAFF
TGCAGTGCTGGGGGACAGGGGGCTTTCACTGAAGCTTTCTTT
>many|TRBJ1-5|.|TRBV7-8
CASSVTGSNQPQHF
TGTGCCAGCAGCGTCACAGGTAGCAATCAGCCCCAGCATTTT
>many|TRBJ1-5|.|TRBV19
CASTLVRAGQPQHF
TGTGCCAGTACTCTAGTAAGGGCAGGGCAGCCCCAGCATTTT
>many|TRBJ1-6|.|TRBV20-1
CSAPGRTVDNSPLHF
TGCAGTGCCCCCGGCCGGACAGTGGATAATTCACCCCTCCACTTT
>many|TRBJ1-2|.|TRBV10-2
CASSLVANYGYTF
TGCGCCAGCAGTTTGGTGGCTAACTATGGCTACACCTTC
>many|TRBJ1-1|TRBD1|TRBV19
CASSDRANTEAFF
TGTGCCAGTAGCGACAGGGCGAACACTGAAGCTTTCTTT
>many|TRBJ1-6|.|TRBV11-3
CASSFEVLDSPLHF
TGTGCCAGCAGCTTTGAGGTCTTGGATTCACCCCTCCACTTT
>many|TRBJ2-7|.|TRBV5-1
CASSLYGYEQYF
TGCGCCAGCAGCTTGTATGGTTACGAGCAGTACTTC
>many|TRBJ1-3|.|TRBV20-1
CSASQGSGNTIYF
TGCAGTGCTTCCCAGGGCTCTGGAAACACCATATATTTT
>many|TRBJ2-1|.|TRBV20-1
CSAAGGEYRAYNEQFF
TGCAGTGCTGCAGGGGGGGAGTACAGGGCCTACAATGAGCAGTTCTTC
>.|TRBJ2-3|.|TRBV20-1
CSASRVAGAISTDTQYF
TGCAGTGCTAGCAGGGTTGCGGGGGCTATAAGCACAGATACGCAGTATTTT
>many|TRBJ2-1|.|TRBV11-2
CASSPTPDTKQFF
TGTGCCAGCAGCCCTACCCCCGATACTAAGCAGTTCTTC
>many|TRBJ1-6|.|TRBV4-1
CASSHEDNLYHSPLHF
TGCGCCAGCAGCCACGAAGACAACCTATACCATTCACCCCTCCACTTT
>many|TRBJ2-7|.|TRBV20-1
CSAPQTGPYEQYF
TGCAGTGCTCCTCAGACAGGACCCTACGAGCAGTACTTC
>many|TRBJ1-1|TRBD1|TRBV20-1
CSARQGARVTEAFF
TGCAGTGCTCGACAGGGGGCGCGGGTCACTGAAGCTTTCTTT
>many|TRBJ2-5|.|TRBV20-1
CSATGPRIQETQYF
TGCAGTGCTACGGGACCGAGGATTCAAGAGACCCAGTACTTC
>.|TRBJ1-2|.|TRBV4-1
CASSQATGVPGLGTCTF
TGCGCCAGCAGCCAAGCTACCGGGGTCCCAGGGCTGGGGACCTGCACCTTC
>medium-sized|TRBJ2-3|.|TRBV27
CASSLIPWDTQYF
TGTGCCAGCAGCCTAATACCTTGGGATACGCAGTATTTT
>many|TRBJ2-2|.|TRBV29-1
CSAPGSGTRTGELFF
TGCAGCGCCCCCGGGAGTGGTACTAGGACCGGGGAGCTGTTTTTT
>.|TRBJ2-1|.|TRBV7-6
CASLGLAREQFF
TGTGCCAGCTTAGGCCTAGCGCGGGAGCAGTTCTTC
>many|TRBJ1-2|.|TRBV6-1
CASTERGGQNYGYTF
TGTGCCAGCACCGAACGTGGGGGGCAGAACTATGGCTACACCTTC
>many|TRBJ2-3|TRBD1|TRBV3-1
CASSRTGDTDTQYF
TGTGCCAGCAGCCGGACAGGGGACACAGATACGCAGTATTTT
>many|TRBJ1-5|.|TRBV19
CATQSRNQPQHF
TGTGCCACCCAGAGTAGGAATCAGCCCCAGCATTTT
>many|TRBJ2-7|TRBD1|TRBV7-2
CASSPPGQGLEQYF
TGTGCCAGCAGCCCGCCGGGACAGGGCCTCGAGCAGTACTTC
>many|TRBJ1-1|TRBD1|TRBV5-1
CASSSGQGQGTEAFF
TGCGCCAGCAGCTCCGGACAGGGTCAGGGAACTGAAGCTTTCTTT
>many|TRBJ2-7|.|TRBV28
CASTLGTLGEQYF
TGTGCCAGCACCCTGGGTACCTTGGGCGAGCAGTACTTC
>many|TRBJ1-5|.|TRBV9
CASKQAGSNQPQHF
TGTGCCAGCAAGCAGGCCGGGAGCAATCAGCCCCAGCATTTT
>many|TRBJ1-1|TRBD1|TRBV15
CATSRDRRDTEAFF
TGTGCCACCAGCAGGGACAGGAGGGACACTGAAGCTTTCTTT
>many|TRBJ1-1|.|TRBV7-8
CASSVRNTEAFF
TGTGCCAGCAGCGTCAGGAACACTGAAGCTTTCTTT
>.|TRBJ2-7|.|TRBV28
CASSSPTNEQYF
TGTGCCAGCAGTTCGCCTACCAACGAGCAGTACTTC